The 3 T cell receptor beta chains listed next were all sequenced from one sample in a study of neurological immune-mediated disorders (dated by TCRdb to between 2018 and 2020). Library method: 5' RACE. Sequencing used an Illumina HiSeq 2500. TCRdb trimmed the raw reads at Q25, called clones with MiXCR and kept productive beta chains. CDR3 protein sequences are deduplicated, and each keeps its most common genes and DNA. In this sample the table shows tens of thousands of distinct CDR3 sequences, roughly 13% of which occur a single time. The ten largest clones capture about 10% of the sample. Sequences were obtained from PBMCs. The receptors derive from a woman aged 55-70 years with HTLV-1-associated myelopathy (HAM/TSP).

This clonotype has at least ten counts. The rearrangement joins TRBV5-1 to TRBJ2-3; 11 bases are shared with TRBD2. The ends lost 0 bases at V and 5 bases at J; junction bases unmatched: 5. The CDR3 runs 16 residues. In germline, CDR1 is SGHRS, CDR2 YFSETQ. The DNA for the CDR3 is TGCGCCAGCAGCTTGGGTCTAGCGGGAGGTCTAGATACGCAGTATTTT. It encodes CASSLGLAGGLDTQYF.

This clonotype was counted at least ten times. The V and J genes are TRBV9 and TRBJ2-5; no definite D call. The CDR3 runs to 14 residues. The V gene's germline CDR1 is SGDLS and CDR2 YYNGEE. V lost 4 bases, J lost 7 bases, and 17 bases lay in between. As DNA, the CDR3 is TGTGCCAGCAGCTTACGGACCCTAAAGGCGACCCAGTACTTC. Its translation is CASSLRTLKATQYF.

This clonotype showed up many times. This chain uses TRBV7-9 with TRBJ2-7; perhaps TRBD1 as D (5 bases). Germline V gives CDR1 SEHNR, CDR2 FQNEAQ (reference sequence). The length of the CDR3 is 14 residues. Trimming removed 7 bases at V and 5 bases at J, with 18 bases between. CDR3 sequence reads: CASTTWGSTNEQYF. CDR3 nucleotides: TGTGCCAGCACCACGTGGGGCAGTACCAACGAGCAGTACTTC.